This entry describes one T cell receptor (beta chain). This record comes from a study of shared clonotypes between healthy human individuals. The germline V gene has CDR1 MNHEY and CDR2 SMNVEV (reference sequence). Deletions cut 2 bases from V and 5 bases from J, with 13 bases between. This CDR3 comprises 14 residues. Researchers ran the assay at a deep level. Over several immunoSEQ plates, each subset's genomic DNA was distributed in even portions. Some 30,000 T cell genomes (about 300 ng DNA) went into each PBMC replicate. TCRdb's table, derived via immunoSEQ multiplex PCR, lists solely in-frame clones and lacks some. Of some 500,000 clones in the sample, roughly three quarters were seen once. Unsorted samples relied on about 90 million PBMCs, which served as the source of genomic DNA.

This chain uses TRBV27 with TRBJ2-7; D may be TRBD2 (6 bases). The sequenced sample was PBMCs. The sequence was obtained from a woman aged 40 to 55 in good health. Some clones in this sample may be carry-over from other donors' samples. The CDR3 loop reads CASSLKIAGHEQYF. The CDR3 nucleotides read TGTGCCAGCAGTTTAAAGATCGCGGGGCACGAGCAGTACTTC.